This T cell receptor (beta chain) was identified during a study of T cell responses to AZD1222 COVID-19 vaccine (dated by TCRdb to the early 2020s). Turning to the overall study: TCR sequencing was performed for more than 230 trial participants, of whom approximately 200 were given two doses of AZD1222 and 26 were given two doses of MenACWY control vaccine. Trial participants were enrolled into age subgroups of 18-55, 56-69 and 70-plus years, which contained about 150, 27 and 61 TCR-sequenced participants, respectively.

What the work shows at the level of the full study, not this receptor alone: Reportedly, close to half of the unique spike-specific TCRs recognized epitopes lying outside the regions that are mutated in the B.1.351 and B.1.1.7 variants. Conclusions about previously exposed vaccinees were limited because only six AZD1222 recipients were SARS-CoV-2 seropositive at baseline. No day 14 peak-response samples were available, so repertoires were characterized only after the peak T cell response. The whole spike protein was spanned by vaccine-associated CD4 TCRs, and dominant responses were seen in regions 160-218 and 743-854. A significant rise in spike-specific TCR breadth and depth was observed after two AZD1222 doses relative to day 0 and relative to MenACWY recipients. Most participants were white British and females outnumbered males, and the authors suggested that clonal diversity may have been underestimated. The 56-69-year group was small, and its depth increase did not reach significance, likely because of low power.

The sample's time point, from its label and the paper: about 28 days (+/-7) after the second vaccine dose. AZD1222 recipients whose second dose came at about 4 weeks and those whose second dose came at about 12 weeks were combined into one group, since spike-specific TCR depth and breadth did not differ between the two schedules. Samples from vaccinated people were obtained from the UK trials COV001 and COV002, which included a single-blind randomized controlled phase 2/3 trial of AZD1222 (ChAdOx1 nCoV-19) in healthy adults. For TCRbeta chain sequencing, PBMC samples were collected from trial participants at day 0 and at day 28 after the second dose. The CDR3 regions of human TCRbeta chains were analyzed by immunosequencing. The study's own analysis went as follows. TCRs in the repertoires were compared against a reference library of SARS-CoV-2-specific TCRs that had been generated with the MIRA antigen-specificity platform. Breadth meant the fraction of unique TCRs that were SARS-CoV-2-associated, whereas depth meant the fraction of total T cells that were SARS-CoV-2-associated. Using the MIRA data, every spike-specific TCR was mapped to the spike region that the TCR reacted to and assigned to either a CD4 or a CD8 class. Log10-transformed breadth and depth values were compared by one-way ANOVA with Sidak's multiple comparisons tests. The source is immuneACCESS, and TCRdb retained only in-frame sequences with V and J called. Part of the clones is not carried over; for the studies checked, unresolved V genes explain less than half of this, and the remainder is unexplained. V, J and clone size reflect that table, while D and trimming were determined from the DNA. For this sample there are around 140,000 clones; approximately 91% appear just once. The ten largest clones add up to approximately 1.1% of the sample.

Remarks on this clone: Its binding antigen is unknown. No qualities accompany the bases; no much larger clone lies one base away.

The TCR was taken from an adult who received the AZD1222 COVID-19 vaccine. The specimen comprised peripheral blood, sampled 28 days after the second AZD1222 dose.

CDR3 sequence: CASGLAQGANEKLFF. The sequenced DNA: TGTGCTAGTGGTTTGGCACAGGGGGCTAATGAAAAACTGTTTTTT. The chain is encoded by TRBV12-5 joined to TRBJ1-4; 8 central nucleotides agree with TRBD1. Relative to germline, V is missing 1 base and J is missing 3 bases, with 1 base of the junction outside any gene match. For CDR1 and CDR2, the germline V gene lists LGHNT and FRNRAP. Including the terminal cysteine and phenylalanine, the CDR3 comprises 15 residues. Only the CDR3 portion is preserved as DNA: 45 bases, with reading frame beginning at the first base.